One and the same sample provided the 31 T cell receptor beta chains below, sequenced in a study of blood T cell repertoires in COVID-19. The protocol was immunoSEQ multiplex PCR, while the TCRdb copy is restricted to in-frame clones and leaves out a portion. The sample has around 200,000 clones; 80% are singletons. The sequenced sample was PBMCs or T cells enriched from blood (not recorded which). These receptors all come from a woman between 40 and 50 years old with acute COVID-19.

The chain links TRBV28 to TRBJ1-1, with D perhaps TRBD1 (6 bases). The ends were cut back, 7 bases at V and 12 bases at J, with 21 bases in the middle. This CDR3 region has 13 residues. Per germline, CDR1 MDHEN and CDR2 SYDVKM. This CDR3 is CASTPGGRFGTFF. As DNA, the CDR3 is TGTGCCAGCACCCCCGGGGGGCGCTTTGGAACTTTCTTT. Filled out from reference TRBV28 and TRBJ1-1, the complete variable domain reads DVKVTQSSRYLVKRTGEKVFLECVQDMDHENMFWYRQDPGLGLRLIYFSYDVKMKEKGDIPEGYSVSREKKERFSLILESASTNQTSMYLCASTPGGRFGTFFGQGTRLTVV.

The gene calls are TRBV10-3 and TRBJ2-1; TRBD2 agrees at 10 bases. V trimming: 0 bases; J trimming: 7 bases; junction bases outside the gene matches: 9. The V gene's germline CDR1 is ENHRY and CDR2 SYGVKD. The CDR3 is 17 amino acids. CDR3 in amino acids: CAISESMSSGRDNEQFF. The CDR3 nucleotides read TGTGCCATCAGTGAGTCGATGTCTAGCGGGAGAGATAATGAGCAGTTCTTC.

This clone was recorded many times. The chain has TRBV30 and TRBJ1-5, with D tentatively TRBD1 (6 bases). The CDR3 has 13 amino acids. Per the germline V gene, CDR1 is GTSNPN and CDR2 is SVGIG (reference sequence). Trimming removed 4 bases from V and 2 bases from J, with 9 bases in between. CDR3 residues: CAWTHRGNQPQHF. CDR3 in DNA: TGTGCCTGGACACACAGGGGCAATCAGCCCCAGCATTTT.

The rearrangement joins TRBV10-3 to TRBJ2-7; weak D call: TRBD2 (6 bases). Trimming took off 6 bases at V and 3 bases at J, with 9 bases between the two ends. This CDR3 comprises 12 residues. The germline gives CDR1 ENHRY, CDR2 SYGVKD. The CDR3 sequence: CAISETSYEQYF. CDR3 coding DNA: TGTGCCATCAGCGAGACTAGCTACGAGCAGTACTTC.

This chain connects TRBV29-1 to TRBJ2-1; perhaps TRBD1 as D (6 bases). In germline, CDR1 is SQVTM, CDR2 ANQGSEA. Trimming pared 7 bases from V and 6 bases from J, leaving 13 bases between. The CDR3 is made up of 12 amino acids. This chain's CDR3 is CSGYRVSNEQFF. The CDR3 DNA reads as TGCAGCGGATACAGGGTTAGCAATGAGCAGTTCTTC.

This chain links TRBV25-1 with TRBJ2-7; D possibly corresponds to TRBD1 (6 bases). With 4 bases removed from V and 4 bases from J, the gap between germline ends came to 14 bases. CDR3 size: 14 residues. From germline, CDR1 is MGHDK and CDR2 SYGVNS. CDR3 bases: TGTGCCAGCAGTGGCCCCGGGACACTTTACGAGCAGTACTTC. This translates into CASSGPGTLYEQYF.

The chain couples TRBV18 to TRBJ2-3, with D possibly being TRBD1 (5 bases). The CDR3 has 15 residues. The germline CDR1 and CDR2 sequences are KGHSH and LQKENI. Trimming left V 3 bases short and J 2 bases short, with 12 bases between. In DNA, the CDR3 is TGTGCCAGCTCACCTTGGGGCGGTAACACAGATACGCAGTATTTT. Protein: CASSPWGGNTDTQYF. The full variable domain, completed using reference TRBV18 and TRBJ2-3, is NAGVMQNPRHLVRRRGQEARLRCSPMKGHSHVYWYRQLPEEGLKFMVYLQKENIIDESGMPKERFSAEFPKEGPSILRIQQVVRGDSAAYFCASSPWGGNTDTQYFGPGTRLTVL.

The genes are TRBV29-1 and TRBJ1-2, with D hard to call. The length of the CDR3 is 12 residues. Germline V gene data show CDR1 as SQVTM and CDR2 as ANQGSEA. The CDR3 spells CSDRTGDYGYTF. The CDR3 coding sequence is TGCAGTGATAGAACCGGGGACTATGGCTACACCTTC.

The J gene is TRBJ2-7, the V gene TRBV12-3 or TRBV12-4; D may be TRBD1 (6 bases). Trimming took off 3 bases at V and 8 bases at J, with 11 bases between the two ends. The length of the CDR3 is 12 residues. CDR3 loop: CASSFAQGKQYF. The CDR3 DNA follows: TGTGCCAGCAGTTTCGCACAGGGCAAGCAGTACTTC.

This clone appeared many times. This chain joins TRBV18 and TRBJ2-2; perhaps TRBD1 as D (5 bases). The CDR3 sequence is 15 residues long. V was clipped by 2 bases and J by 2 bases, with 9 bases between them. Germline V gene data show CDR1 as KGHSH and CDR2 as LQKENI. CDR3 in DNA: TGTGCCAGCTCACCAATCGACAGCAACACCGGGGAGCTGTTTTTT. Protein sequence: CASSPIDSNTGELFF. Filled out from reference TRBV18 and TRBJ2-2, the complete variable domain reads NAGVMQNPRHLVRRRGQEARLRCSPMKGHSHVYWYRQLPEEGLKFMVYLQKENIIDESGMPKERFSAEFPKEGPSILRIQQVVRGDSAAYFCASSPIDSNTGELFFGEGSRLTVL.

This clone appeared many times. The genes are TRBV2 and TRBJ1-6, with 7 nucleotides matching TRBD1. Per the germline V gene, CDR1 is SNHLY and CDR2 is FYNNEI. Losses at the gene ends were 6 bases for V and 8 bases for J; bases not matched to a gene: 7. This CDR3 is built from 14 residues. The chain's CDR3 is CASRRQGEDSPLHF. The CDR3 DNA sequence: TGTGCCAGCAGGAGACAGGGCGAGGATTCACCCCTCCACTTT.

This chain joins TRBV2 and TRBJ2-2, with TRBD2 identical over 9 bases. The CDR3 contains 16 residues. Germline assignment: CDR1 SNHLY and CDR2 FYNNEI. Germline trimming cut 8 bases from V and 6 bases from J; bases unmatched to any gene: 13. CDR3 bases: TGTGCCAGCGAGCCTCCGGGACTAGCATGGGCCGGGGAGCTGTTTTTT. It encodes CASEPPGLAWAGELFF.

J is TRBJ1-2 and V is TRBV15; D is undetermined. Trimming shortened V by 1 base and J by 8 bases, and 14 bases separated the two germline ends. CDR3 length equals 14 residues. The V gene's germline CDR1 is LNHNV and CDR2 YYDKDF (reference sequence). In nucleotides, the CDR3 is TGTGCCACCAGCAGAGCCCGTTCTACCGGGGGCTACACCTTC. This sequence encodes CATSRARSTGGYTF.

The rearrangement joins TRBV4-1 to TRBJ2-2; possible D gene TRBD1, 6 bases. This CDR3 contains 15 residues. V lost 6 bases and J lost 5, with 16 bases in between. Germline CDR1 MGHRA, CDR2 YSYEKL. The CDR3 DNA reads as TGCGCCAGCAGAATAGGGGGAGCAAGGACCGGGGAGCTGTTTTTT. Protein product: CASRIGGARTGELFF.

The rearrangement uses TRBV2 and TRBJ2-7, with 8 bases matching TRBD1. This CDR3 spans 13 amino acids. Germline V lookup: CDR1 SNHLY, CDR2 FYNNEI. J was trimmed by 5 bases and V by 6 bases; bases with no gene match: 6. The CDR3 spells CASRNDRGDEQYF. DNA for the CDR3: TGTGCCAGCAGGAACGACAGGGGTGACGAGCAGTACTTC.

This rearrangement joins TRBV4-1 to TRBJ1-2, with D possibly matching TRBD1 (5 bases). The length of the CDR3 is 14 residues. Germline V gene sequence: CDR1 MGHRA, CDR2 YSYEKL. The germline V and J ends were trimmed by 1 base and 5 bases, with 11 bases remaining between them. CDR3 amino acids: CASSQGDGRYGYTF. CDR3 sequence (DNA): TGCGCCAGCAGCCAAGGGGACGGGAGATATGGCTACACCTTC.

This chain links TRBV6-6 with TRBJ1-4; the D gene is possibly TRBD1 (5 bases). Germline V gives CDR1 MNHNY, CDR2 SVGAGI (reference sequence). V lost 6 bases to trimming and J lost 3 bases, with 11 bases between them. The CDR3 contains 14 residues. CDR3 loop: CASRDPGANEKLFF. CDR3 in DNA: TGTGCCAGCAGGGACCCGGGGGCTAATGAAAAACTGTTTTTT.

The chain combines TRBV14 with TRBJ2-7; tentatively, D is TRBD2 (6 bases). Trimming shortened V by 4 bases and J by 0 bases, and 16 bases separated the two germline ends. Germline V CDR1 and CDR2: SGHDN, FVKESK. The CDR3 totals 16 residues. The chain's CDR3 is CASSPLGLGNSYEQYF. The CDR3 DNA sequence: TGTGCCAGCAGCCCGCTGGGACTTGGCAACTCCTACGAGCAGTACTTC.

J is TRBJ2-7 and V is TRBV6-5; possibly TRBD2 for D (7 bases). Trimming took 2 bases from V and 6 from J, leaving 17 bases between them. The CDR3 is 15 amino acids. The germline CDR1 and CDR2 sequences are MNHEY and SVGAGI. In DNA form, the CDR3 reads TGTGCCAGCAGTTACGACGGGGGGCTGCTCGGCGAGCAGTACTTC. The encoded protein is CASSYDGGLLGEQYF.

This chain joins TRBV29-1 and TRBJ2-7; 7 positions agree with TRBD2. CDR3 length: 14 residues. Germline V CDR1 and CDR2: SQVTM, ANQGSEA. V dropped 0 bases and J dropped 6; count of bases not matched to a gene: 8. The CDR3 DNA follows: TGCAGCGTTGAAGATTGGGGGGGGAGGGCCGAGCAGTACTTC. It yields the protein CSVEDWGGRAEQYF.

This clone has a handful of counts. The chain joins TRBV6-2 or TRBV6-3 to TRBJ2-2; 11 nucleotides line up with TRBD2. This CDR3 contains 21 residues. Trimming removed 5 bases from V and 0 bases from J; junction bases left unmatched: 17. Per the germline V gene, CDR1 is MNHEY and CDR2 is SVGEGT. The CDR3 bases are TGTGCCAGCAGTCCACCCTACCTCAGACTAGCGGGACTATCGAACACCGGGGAGCTGTTTTTT. Translating it yields CASSPPYLRLAGLSNTGELFF.

CDR3 sequence reads: CASSERESNTEAFF. The CDR3 bases are TGTGCCAGCAGTGAGAGGGAAAGTAACACTGAAGCTTTCTTT. The rearrangement links TRBV2 to TRBJ1-1; D gene ambiguous. Between the trimmed V and J ends, which lost 3 bases and 2 bases, there was a span of 10 bases. This CDR3 contains 14 residues. Germline CDR1 reads SNHLY; CDR2 reads FYNNEI.

The chain recombines TRBV19 with TRBJ1-3; D not resolved. The CDR3 covers 15 residues. Germline-derived CDR1 and CDR2 are LNHDA and SQIVND (reference sequence). Trimming shortened V by 3 bases and J by 0 bases, and 9 bases separated the two germline ends. The CDR3 protein is CASSIRGSSGNTIYF. In DNA, the CDR3 is TGTGCCAGTAGTATTCGCGGGAGCTCTGGAAACACCATATATTTT.

V is TRBV2 and J is TRBJ2-7, with TRBD1 matching over 9 bases. CDR1 SNHLY and CDR2 FYNNEI come from the germline V gene. The CDR3 covers 12 residues. V trimming: 6 bases; J trimming: 11 bases; junction bases outside the gene matches: 8. CDR3 bases: TGTGCCAGCAGCCCCGGACAGGGGTTTGAGTACTTC. Protein: CASSPGQGFEYF.

This chain links TRBV28 with TRBJ1-4, with unresolved D. CDR1 and CDR2 from the germline V gene are MDHEN and SYDVKM. This CDR3 has 12 residues. The V end was cut by 2 bases, the J end by 7 bases, with 5 bases between. CDR3 DNA sequence: TGTGCCAGCAGTTTAGGGCTTGAAAAACTGTTTTTT. Amino acids: CASSLGLEKLFF.

This rearrangement joins TRBV13 to TRBJ1-2, with 8 bases fitting TRBD1. CDR3 length equals 15 residues. Germline V gene sequence: CDR1 PRHDT, CDR2 FYEKMQ (reference sequence). V dropped 1 base and J dropped 8; count of bases not matched to a gene: 9. Here the CDR3 reads CASSLEGQGSYGYTF. In nucleotides, the CDR3 is TGTGCCAGCAGCTTAGAAGGACAGGGCTCCTACGGCTACACCTTC.

The rearrangement uses TRBV19 and TRBJ1-1; the match to TRBD1 covers 7 bases. The V segment lost 3 bases and the J segment 0 bases; nucleotides outside the gene matches: 10. The length of the CDR3 is 17 residues. Germline V lookup: CDR1 LNHDA, CDR2 SQIVND (reference sequence). CDR3 in DNA: TGTGCCAGTAGTATGGTGGGACAGAGGCTTATGAACACTGAAGCTTTCTTT. Translated, it gives CASSMVGQRLMNTEAFF.

The genes are TRBV7-6 and TRBJ2-7; D is possibly TRBD2 (6 bases). V was cut by 4 bases and J by 4 bases, with 23 bases left in between. The CDR3 is made up of 17 amino acids. Per the germline V gene, CDR1 is SGHVS and CDR2 is FNYEAQ. For the CDR3, the DNA is TGTGCCAGCAGCTCCACCACACTCCGAGCGGAGGGGTACGAGCAGTACTTC. Its protein is CASSSTTLRAEGYEQYF.

The sample holds a few counts of this clone. J is TRBJ2-7 and V is TRBV6-5; D is uncertain. Germline CDR1 MNHEY, CDR2 SVGAGI. This CDR3 is built from 13 residues. With 4 bases removed from V and 2 bases from J, the gap between germline ends came to 9 bases. The CDR3 DNA reads TGTGCCAGCAGTTCTAGTATTACCTACGAGCAGTACTTC. It encodes CASSSSITYEQYF.

V usage is TRBV5-4 and J usage is TRBJ2-5; 9 bases match TRBD1. The CDR3 is 15 amino acids. The germline gives CDR1 SGHNT, CDR2 YYREEE (reference sequence). J gave up 4 bases and V 4 bases, and 8 bases lay outside the gene matches. The CDR3 DNA reads as TGTGCCAGCAGCAAAGGACAGGGGAGCGGAGAGACCCAGTACTTC. This translates into CASSKGQGSGETQYF.

CDR3 coding DNA: TGTGCCAGCAGCCTTAGCGGAACAATGAGGAATGAGCAGTTCTTC. This codes for CASSLSGTMRNEQFF. The chain recombines TRBV5-4 with TRBJ2-1; tentatively, D is TRBD2 (6 bases). This CDR3 has 15 residues. Per the germline V gene, CDR1 is SGHNT and CDR2 is YYREEE (reference sequence). The V and J ends lost 4 bases and 7 bases respectively, with 18 bases between them.